This T cell receptor beta chain was observed in a study of neurological immune-mediated disorders. The time point: technical triplicate 2. Template-switch 5'RACE cDNA synthesis added a 10-nucleotide unique molecular identifier. One entry per CDR3 protein results from TCRdb running MiXCR on the 5' RACE reads. The repertoire holds tens of thousands of distinct CDR3 sequences, less than 25% seen once, with roughly 4.5% in the top ten. Germline V gene lookup returns CDR1 SEHNR and CDR2 FQNEAQ (reference sequence). The CDR3 sequence is 16 residues long. J gave up 10 bases and V 6 bases, and 16 bases lay outside the gene matches.

The receptor was isolated from a man aged 60 to 69 with HTLV-1-associated myelopathy (HAM/TSP). The chain is built from TRBV7-9 and TRBJ2-2; TRBD1 aligns across 8 bases. The source material was PBMCs. CDR3 sequence (DNA): TGTGCCAGCAGTCGGACCGGGCAGGGGGCGAGCGTGGAGCTGTTTTTT. Translation gives CASSRTGQGASVELFF.